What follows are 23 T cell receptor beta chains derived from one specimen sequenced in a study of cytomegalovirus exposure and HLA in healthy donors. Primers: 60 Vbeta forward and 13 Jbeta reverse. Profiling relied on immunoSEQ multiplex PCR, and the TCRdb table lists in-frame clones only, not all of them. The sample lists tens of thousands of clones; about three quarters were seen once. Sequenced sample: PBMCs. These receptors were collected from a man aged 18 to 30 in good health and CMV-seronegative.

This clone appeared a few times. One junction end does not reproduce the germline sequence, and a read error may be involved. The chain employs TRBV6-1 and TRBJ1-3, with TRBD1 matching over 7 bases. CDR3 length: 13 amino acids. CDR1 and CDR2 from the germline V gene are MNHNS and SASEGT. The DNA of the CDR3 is TGTGCCAGCAGTGGCCCAGGGGGAAAAACCATATATTTT. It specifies CASSGPGGKTIYF.

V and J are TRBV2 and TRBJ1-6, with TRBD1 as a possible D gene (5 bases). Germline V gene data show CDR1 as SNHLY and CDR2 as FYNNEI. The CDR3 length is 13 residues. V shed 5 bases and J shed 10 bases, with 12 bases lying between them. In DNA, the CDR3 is TGTGCCAGCAGTCCAGGGATTGGGTCACCCCTCCACTTT. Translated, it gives CASSPGIGSPLHF.

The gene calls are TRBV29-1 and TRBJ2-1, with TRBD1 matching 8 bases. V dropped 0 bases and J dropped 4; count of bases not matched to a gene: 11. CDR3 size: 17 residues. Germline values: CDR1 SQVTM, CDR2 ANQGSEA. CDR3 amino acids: CSVEDSWGGDRYNEQFF. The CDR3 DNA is TGCAGCGTTGAAGACTCTTGGGGCGGGGACAGGTACAATGAGCAGTTCTTC.

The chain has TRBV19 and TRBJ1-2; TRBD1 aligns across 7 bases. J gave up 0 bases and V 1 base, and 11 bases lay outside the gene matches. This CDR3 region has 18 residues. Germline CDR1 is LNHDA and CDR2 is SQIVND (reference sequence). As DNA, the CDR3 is TGTGCCAGTAGTATAGGAATCCCTTCGGACAGGTCTAACTATGGCTACACCTTC. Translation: CASSIGIPSDRSNYGYTF.

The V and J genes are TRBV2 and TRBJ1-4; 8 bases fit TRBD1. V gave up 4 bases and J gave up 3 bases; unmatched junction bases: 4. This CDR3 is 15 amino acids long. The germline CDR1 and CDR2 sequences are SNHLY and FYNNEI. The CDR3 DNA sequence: TGTGCCAGCAGTGGTCCGGGACAGGCTAATGAAAAACTGTTTTTT. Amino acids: CASSGPGQANEKLFF. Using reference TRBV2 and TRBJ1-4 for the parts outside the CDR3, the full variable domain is EPEVTQTPSHQVTQMGQEVILRCVPISNHLYFYWYRQILGQKVEFLVSFYNNEISEKSEIFDDQFSVERPDGSNFTLKIRSTKLEDSAMYFCASSGPGQANEKLFFGSGTQLSVL.

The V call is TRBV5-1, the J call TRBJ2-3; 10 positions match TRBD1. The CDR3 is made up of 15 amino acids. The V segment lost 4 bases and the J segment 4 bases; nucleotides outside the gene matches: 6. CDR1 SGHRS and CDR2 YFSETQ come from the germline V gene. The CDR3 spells CASSLLTGGSDTQYF. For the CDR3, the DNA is TGCGCCAGCAGCCTCCTGACAGGGGGCTCAGATACGCAGTATTTT.

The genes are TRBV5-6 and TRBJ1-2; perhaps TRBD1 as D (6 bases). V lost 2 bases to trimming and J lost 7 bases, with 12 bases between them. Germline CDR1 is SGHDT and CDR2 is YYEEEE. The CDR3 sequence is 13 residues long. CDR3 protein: CASSLGPGAGYTF. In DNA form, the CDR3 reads TGTGCCAGCAGCTTAGGGCCAGGGGCTGGCTACACCTTC. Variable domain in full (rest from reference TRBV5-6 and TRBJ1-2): DAGVTQSPTHLIKTRGQQVTLRCSPKSGHDTVSWYQQALGQGPQFIFQYYEEEERQRGNFPDRFSGHQFPNYSSELNVNALLLGDSALYLCASSLGPGAGYTFGSGTRLTVV.

As DNA, the CDR3 is TGTGCCAGCAGCCCCGGGACAGGAGTCACAGATACGCAGTATTTT. Translated: CASSPGTGVTDTQYF. The chain uses TRBV6-5 and TRBJ2-3; 8 positions match TRBD1. The junction had 7 bases not matched to a gene; V was cut back by 6 bases and J by 2 bases. The CDR3 is 15 residues long. Germline loops: CDR1 MNHEY, CDR2 SVGAGI.

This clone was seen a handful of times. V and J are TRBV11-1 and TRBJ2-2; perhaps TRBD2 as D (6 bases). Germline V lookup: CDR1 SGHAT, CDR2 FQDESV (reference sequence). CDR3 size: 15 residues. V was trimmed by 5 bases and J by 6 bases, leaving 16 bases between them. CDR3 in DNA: TGTGCCAGCAGCCTTGGACGGGCGGGGTCCGGGGAGCTGTTTTTT. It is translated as CASSLGRAGSGELFF.

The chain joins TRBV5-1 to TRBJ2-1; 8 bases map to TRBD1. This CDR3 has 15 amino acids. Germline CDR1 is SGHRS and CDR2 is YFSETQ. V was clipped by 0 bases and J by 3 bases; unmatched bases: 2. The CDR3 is CASSLGRGLYNEQFF. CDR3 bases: TGCGCCAGCAGCTTGGGCAGGGGGCTCTACAATGAGCAGTTCTTC.

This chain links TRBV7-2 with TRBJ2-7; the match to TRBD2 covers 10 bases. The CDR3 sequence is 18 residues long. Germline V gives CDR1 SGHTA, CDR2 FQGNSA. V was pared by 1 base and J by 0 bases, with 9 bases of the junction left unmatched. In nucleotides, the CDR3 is TGTGCCAGCAGCTTAGTAGCGGGGGGCCGGGGCGACTCCTACGAGCAGTACTTC. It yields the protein CASSLVAGGRGDSYEQYF.

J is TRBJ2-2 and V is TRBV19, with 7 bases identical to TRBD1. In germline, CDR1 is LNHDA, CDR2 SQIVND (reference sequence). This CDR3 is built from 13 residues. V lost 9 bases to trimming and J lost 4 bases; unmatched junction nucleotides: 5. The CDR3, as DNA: TGTGCCAGCAACAGGGGATCCACCGGGGAGCTGTTTTTT. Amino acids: CASNRGSTGELFF.

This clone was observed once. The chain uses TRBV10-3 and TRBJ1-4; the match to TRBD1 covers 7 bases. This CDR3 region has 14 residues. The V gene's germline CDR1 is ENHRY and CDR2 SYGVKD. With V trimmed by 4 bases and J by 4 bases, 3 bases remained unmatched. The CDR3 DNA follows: TGTGCCATCAGTGCCGGGACAGATAATGAAAAACTGTTTTTT. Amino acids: CAISAGTDNEKLFF.

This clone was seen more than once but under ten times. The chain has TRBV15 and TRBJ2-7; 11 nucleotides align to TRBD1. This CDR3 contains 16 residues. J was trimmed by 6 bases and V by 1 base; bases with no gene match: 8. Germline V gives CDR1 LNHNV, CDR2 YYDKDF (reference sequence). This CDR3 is CATSRGFGTGGSEQYV. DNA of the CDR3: TGTGCCACCAGCAGAGGCTTTGGGACAGGGGGATCCGAGCAGTACGTC.

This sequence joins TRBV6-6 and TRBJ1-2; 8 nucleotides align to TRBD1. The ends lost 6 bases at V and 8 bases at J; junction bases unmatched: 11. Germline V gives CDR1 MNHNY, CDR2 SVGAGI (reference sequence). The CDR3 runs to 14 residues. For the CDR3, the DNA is TGTGCCAGCAGGGCTGGGTCGACAGGGGTAGGCTACACCTTC. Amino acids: CASRAGSTGVGYTF.

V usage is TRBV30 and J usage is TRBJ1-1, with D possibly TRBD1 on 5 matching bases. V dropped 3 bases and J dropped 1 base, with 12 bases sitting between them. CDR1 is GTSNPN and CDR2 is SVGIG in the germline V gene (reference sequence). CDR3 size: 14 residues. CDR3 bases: TGTGCCTGGAGAAGCAGGACAAGGAACACTGAAGCTTTCTTT. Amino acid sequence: CAWRSRTRNTEAFF.

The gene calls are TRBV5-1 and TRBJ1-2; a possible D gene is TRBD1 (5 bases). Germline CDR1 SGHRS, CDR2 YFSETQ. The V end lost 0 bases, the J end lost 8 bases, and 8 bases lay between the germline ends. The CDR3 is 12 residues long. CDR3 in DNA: TGCGCCAGCAGCTTGGCCCAGGGCGGCTACACCTTC. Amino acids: CASSLAQGGYTF.

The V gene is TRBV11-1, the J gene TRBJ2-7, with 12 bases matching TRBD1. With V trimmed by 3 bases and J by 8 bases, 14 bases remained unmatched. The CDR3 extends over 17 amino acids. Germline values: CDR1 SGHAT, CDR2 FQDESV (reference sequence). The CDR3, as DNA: TGTGCCAGCAGCTTGTCTGGCCCCGGGACAGGGGGCGCGAAGCAGTACGTC. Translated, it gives CASSLSGPGTGGAKQYV.

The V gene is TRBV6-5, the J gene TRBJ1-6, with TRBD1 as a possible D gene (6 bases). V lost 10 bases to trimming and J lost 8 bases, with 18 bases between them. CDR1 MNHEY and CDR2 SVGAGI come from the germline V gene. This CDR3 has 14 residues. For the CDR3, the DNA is TGTGCCACCACCAGAGGCAGGGGCGATTCACCCCTCCACTTT. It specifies CATTRGRGDSPLHF.

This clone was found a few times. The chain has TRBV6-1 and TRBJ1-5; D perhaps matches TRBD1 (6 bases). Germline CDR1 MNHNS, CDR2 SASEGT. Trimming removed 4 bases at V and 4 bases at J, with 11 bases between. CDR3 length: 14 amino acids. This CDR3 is CASSVRGTNQPQHF. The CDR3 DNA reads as TGTGCCAGCAGTGTTAGGGGGACGAATCAGCCCCAGCATTTT.

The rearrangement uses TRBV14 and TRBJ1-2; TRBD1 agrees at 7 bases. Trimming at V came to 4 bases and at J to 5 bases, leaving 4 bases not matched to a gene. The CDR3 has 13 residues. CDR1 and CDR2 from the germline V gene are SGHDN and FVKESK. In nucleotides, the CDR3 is TGTGCCAGCAGCCGCGTACAGGGGTATGGCTACACCTTC. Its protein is CASSRVQGYGYTF.

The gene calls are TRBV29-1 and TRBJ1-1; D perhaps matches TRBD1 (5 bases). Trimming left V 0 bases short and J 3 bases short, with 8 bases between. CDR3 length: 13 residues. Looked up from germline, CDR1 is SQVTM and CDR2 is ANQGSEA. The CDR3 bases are TGCAGCGTTGAAGACAGGGCGGACACTGAAGCTTTCTTT. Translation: CSVEDRADTEAFF.

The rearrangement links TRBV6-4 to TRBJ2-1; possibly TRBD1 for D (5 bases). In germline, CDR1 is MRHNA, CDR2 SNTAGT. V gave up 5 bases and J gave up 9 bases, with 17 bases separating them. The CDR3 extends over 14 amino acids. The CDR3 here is CASSSYSGTGEQFF. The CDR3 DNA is TGTGCCAGCAGTAGCTATTCCGGAACAGGTGAGCAGTTCTTC.